The T cell receptor beta chain described here comes from a study of lymphopenia after photon versus proton radiotherapy. Findings and limits, study-wide: A bigger post-nadir fall in TCR diversity correlated inversely with survival time in deceased patients. Proton therapy kept repertoires fairly stable, unlike photons, which gained effector/memory cells. Post-nadir diversity loss with photons came from oligoclonal expansion, particularly CD8+ Temra cells. Authors raise, but do not show, better survival with proton therapy.

TCRdb's copy holds only in-frame clones and misses some; the assay was immunoSEQ multiplex PCR. The data contain more than 70,000 clones, around 88% of them seen just once; the ten biggest clones take up over 1.1%. Worth noting for this clone: Its antigen is still unknown.

V lost 3 bases and J lost 3, with 19 bases in between. Germline CDR1 is SGHAT and CDR2 is FQNNGV. The CDR3 runs to 17 residues. J is TRBJ2-3 and V is TRBV11-2; D is possibly TRBD2 (6 bases). This clonotype was obtained from a man aged 55 to 70 with pancreatic cancer. The input for sequencing was peripheral blood, taken from a patient treated with proton-based radiotherapy. This chain's CDR3 is CASSFPQRLARTDTQYF. The CDR3 DNA is TGTGCCAGCAGCTTTCCTCAGCGCCTAGCGAGGACAGATACGCAGTATTTT.